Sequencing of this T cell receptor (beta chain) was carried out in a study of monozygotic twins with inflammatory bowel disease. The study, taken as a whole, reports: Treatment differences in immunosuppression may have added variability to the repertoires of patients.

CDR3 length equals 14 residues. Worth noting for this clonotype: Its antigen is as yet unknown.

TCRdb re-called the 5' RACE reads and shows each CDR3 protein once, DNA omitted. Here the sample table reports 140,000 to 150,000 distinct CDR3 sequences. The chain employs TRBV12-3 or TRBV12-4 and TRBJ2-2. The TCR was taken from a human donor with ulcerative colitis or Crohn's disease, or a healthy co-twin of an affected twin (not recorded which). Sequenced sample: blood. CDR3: CASSFETDTGELFF.